The clone carrying this T cell receptor beta chain was counted only a few times. Template switching supplied a universal primer site; unique molecular identifiers were carried on the cDNA. TCRdb redid the calling of the 5' RACE reads with MiXCR, one entry per CDR3 protein. Of fewer than 500,000 distinct CDR3 sequences listed, 14% are singletons. This record belongs to a study of identical twins. Donors uniformly comprised healthy Caucasians. V was pared by 5 bases and J by 4 bases, with 14 bases between. Germline V gene sequence: CDR1 SEHNR, CDR2 FQNEAQ (reference sequence). There are 14 residues in the CDR3. These same data were also listed under a study on yellow fever vaccine responses in identical twins.

Sequencing used CD4+ T cells sorted from blood. The chain links TRBV7-9 to TRBJ1-1, with D perhaps matching TRBD1 (5 bases). The sequence derives from a young woman in good health. CDR3 loop: CASSPGIGGTEAFF. In DNA form, the CDR3 reads TGTGCCAGCAGCCCGGGGATTGGGGGCACTGAAGCTTTCTTT. Full variable domain (missing parts from reference TRBV7-9 and TRBJ1-1): DTGVSQNPRHKITKRGQNVTFRCDPISEHNRLYWYRQTLGQGPEFLTYFQNEAQLEKSRLLSDRFSAERPKGSFSTLEIQRTEQGDSAMYLCASSPGIGGTEAFFGQGTRLTVV.